This T cell receptor (beta chain) was documented in a study of CD8+CD57+ T cells in acquired aplastic anemia. Across the study: DNA per sorted CD4+ or CD8+ sample ranged about 0.2 to 30 ug, averaging around 3 ug. CD4+ cell libraries from healthy donors averaged approximately 10 million reads.

General study results and limits: It was found that roughly 29 CD8+ CDR3 sequences were shared between patients and controls.

This CDR3 has 14 residues. The germline CDR1 and CDR2 sequences are DFQATT and SNEGSKA (reference sequence). Deletions cut 2 bases from V and 5 bases from J, with 15 bases between. Profiling that covered TCR beta VDJ and CDR3 relied on genomic DNA as its template. TCRdb reanalysed the reads using MiXCR and keeps one entry per CDR3 protein. The sample has over 150,000 distinct CDR3 sequences; 50% to 55% are singletons. This clonotype was seen at least ten times. Its antigen is still unknown. This clonotype originated in a human donor in good health, serving as a control. This sequence joins TRBV20-1 and TRBJ1-1, with D hard to call. The sample consisted of sorted CD4+, CD8+, or CD8+CD57+ T cells (not recorded which) from PBMCs. CDR3 in DNA: TGCAGTGCTAGAAAGCGGACTCCGGGGACTGAAGCTTTCTTT. The encoded protein is CSARKRTPGTEAFF.